Below are 20 T cell receptor beta chains sequenced from a single sample in a study of blood T cell repertoires in COVID-19. The data were produced by immunoSEQ multiplex PCR, yet TCRdb's version contains in-frame clones alone and is incomplete. The table has about 320,000 clones, 75% to 90% seen once. The specimen was PBMCs or T cells enriched from blood (not recorded which). The receptors shown here come from a woman aged 25-40 years who had been exposed to COVID-19.

V usage is TRBV3-1 (or the pseudogene TRBV3-2) and J usage is TRBJ2-1, with 7 bases lining up with TRBD2. Trimming took 0 bases from V and 5 from J; bases not matched to a gene: 7. The CDR3 runs to 16 residues. Germline lookup yields CDR1 LGHDT and CDR2 YNNKEL (reference sequence). CDR3 region: CASSQDGGREHNEQFF. The DNA for the CDR3 is TGTGCCAGCAGCCAAGATGGAGGGCGGGAGCACAATGAGCAGTTCTTC.

J is TRBJ1-1 and V is TRBV6-6; D not certain. Looked up from germline, CDR1 is MNHNY and CDR2 is SVGAGI (reference sequence). The V end was cut by 0 bases, the J end by 3 bases, with 11 bases between. The CDR3 has 15 amino acids. The CDR3 here is CASSYSGYGDTEAFF. CDR3 DNA: TGTGCCAGCAGTTACTCGGGGTACGGGGACACTGAAGCTTTCTTT.

The J gene is TRBJ2-7, the V gene TRBV9; 8 bases map to TRBD2. Germline-derived CDR1 and CDR2 are SGDLS and YYNGEE. J gave up 7 bases and V 3 bases, and 9 bases lay outside the gene matches. This CDR3 has 14 amino acids. The DNA for the CDR3 is TGTGCCAGCAGCGCCAGAAGCGGGAGTGGTGAGCAGTACTTC. Translation: CASSARSGSGEQYF. Filled out from reference TRBV9 and TRBJ2-7, the complete variable domain reads DSGVTQTPKHLITATGQRVTLRCSPRSGDLSVYWYQQSLDQGLQFLIQYYNGEERAKGNILERFSAQQFPDLHSELNLSSLELGDSALYFCASSARSGSGEQYFGPGTRLTVT.

This chain connects TRBV25-1 to TRBJ2-3, with no clear D. The CDR3 length is 17 residues. V gave up 7 bases and J gave up 3 bases, with 23 bases separating them. Per germline, CDR1 MGHDK and CDR2 SYGVNS. CDR3 loop: CASITPDEASGTDTQYF. CDR3 DNA: TGTGCCAGCATCACACCCGACGAGGCAAGTGGAACAGATACGCAGTATTTT.

The chain joins TRBV27 to TRBJ2-2; 7 bases match TRBD1. Trimming cost V 10 bases and J 6 bases; bases outside gene matches: 11. Germline CDR1 and CDR2: MNHEY and SMNVEV (reference sequence). CDR3 length: 14 amino acids. The CDR3 DNA reads as TGTGCCACCTCAGACAGGGCGCTTGCCGGGGAGCTGTTTTTT. Its translation: CATSDRALAGELFF.

The chain is built from TRBV7-2 and TRBJ1-1; TRBD1 is a possible D gene (5 bases). With 0 bases removed from V and 4 bases from J, the gap between germline ends came to 15 bases. The CDR3 is made up of 16 amino acids. Germline assignment: CDR1 SGHTA and CDR2 FQGNSA. CDR3 DNA sequence: TGTGCCAGCAGCTTAGCGCGGGGGGGAATGGGCACTGAAGCTTTCTTT. Its translation is CASSLARGGMGTEAFF.

DNA for the CDR3: TGTGCCAGAAGCTTCTCCGAGACATCGAACCCCTACGAGCAGTACTTC. Its translation is CARSFSETSNPYEQYF. The chain joins TRBV5-3 to TRBJ2-7; no clear D. TRBV5-3 is designated an ORF whose function remains uncertain. V was shortened by 2 bases and J by 2 bases, with 17 bases between the two germline ends. This CDR3 region has 16 residues.

V is TRBV4-2 and J is TRBJ2-7; 8 bases match TRBD1. The germline CDR1 and CDR2 sequences are LGHNA and YNFKEQ. V shed 1 base and J 5 bases; nucleotides not matched to a gene: 4. The CDR3 loop spans 14 amino acids. The CDR3 spells CASSQAAGGDEQYF. The CDR3 DNA reads as TGTGCCAGCAGCCAAGCTGCAGGGGGCGACGAGCAGTACTTC.

This clone was counted once. The V and J genes are TRBV19 and TRBJ1-6; D is perhaps TRBD1 (6 bases). The CDR3 totals 15 residues. Germline V gene data show CDR1 as LNHDA and CDR2 as SQIVND (reference sequence). V dropped 6 bases and J dropped 7 bases, with 16 bases sitting between them. CDR3 DNA: TGTGCCAGTAGAAACGACAGGAGCGGAAATTCACCCCTCCACTTT. Its protein is CASRNDRSGNSPLHF.

The chain employs TRBV14 and TRBJ1-2; D is undetermined. There are 13 residues in the CDR3. The ends were cut back, 0 bases at V and 2 bases at J, with 4 bases in the middle. Germline assignment: CDR1 SGHDN and CDR2 FVKESK. The CDR3 protein is CASSQDRNYGYTF. DNA of the CDR3: TGTGCCAGCAGCCAAGACAGGAACTATGGCTACACCTTC. The entire variable domain, with the rest obtained from reference TRBV14 and TRBJ1-2, is as follows: EAGVTQFPSHSVIEKGQTVTLRCDPISGHDNLYWYRRVMGKEIKFLLHFVKESKQDESGMPNNRFLAERTGGTYSTLKVQPAELEDSGVYFCASSQDRNYGYTFGSGTRLTVV.

The chain joins TRBV4-1 to TRBJ1-5, with 8 bases fitting TRBD1. Trimming cost V 2 bases and J 2 bases; bases outside gene matches: 14. Germline lookup yields CDR1 MGHRA and CDR2 YSYEKL. The CDR3 spans 19 residues. DNA for the CDR3: TGCGCCAGCAGCCAACCCGGGATGACGGGACAGGTTCGCAATCAGCCCCAGCATTTT. It is translated as CASSQPGMTGQVRNQPQHF.

The V call is TRBV9, the J call TRBJ2-5, with 9 bases aligning to TRBD2. Per the germline V gene, CDR1 is SGDLS and CDR2 is YYNGEE. The CDR3 has 14 amino acids. Trimming cost V 2 bases and J 5 bases; bases outside gene matches: 4. The CDR3 loop reads CASSVGLATETQYF. As DNA, the CDR3 is TGTGCCAGCAGCGTCGGACTAGCGACCGAGACCCAGTACTTC.

This clone was found once. The chain employs TRBV5-6 and TRBJ1-3; D uncertain. The CDR3 is 16 amino acids. The ends were cut back, 2 bases at V and 3 bases at J, with 15 bases in the middle. Germline CDR1 and CDR2: SGHDT and YYEEEE. As DNA, the CDR3 is TGTGCCAGCAGCTTAGCGGGGTTAATAGGTGGAAACACCATATATTTT. Translating it yields CASSLAGLIGGNTIYF.

V is TRBV4-1 and J is TRBJ2-1, with D perhaps TRBD1 (6 bases). In germline, CDR1 is MGHRA, CDR2 YSYEKL. The CDR3 is 13 amino acids. V lost 3 bases, J lost 5 bases, and 8 bases lay in between. CDR3 nucleotide sequence: TGCGCCAGCAGCCATCACAGGGACAATGAGCAGTTCTTC. Translation: CASSHHRDNEQFF.

This clone was seen only once. The chain joins TRBV12-3 or TRBV12-4 to TRBJ2-7, with D possibly being TRBD1 (6 bases). The CDR3 is 12 residues long. V was trimmed by 6 bases and J by 0 bases, leaving 6 bases between them. CDR3 residues: CASRDSSYEQYF. In DNA, the CDR3 is TGTGCCAGCAGGGACAGCTCCTACGAGCAGTACTTC.

This sequence joins TRBV2 and TRBJ1-6; 8 nucleotides match TRBD1. Germline assignment: CDR1 SNHLY and CDR2 FYNNEI. V lost 3 bases, J lost 6 bases, and 4 bases stayed unmatched. This CDR3 is built from 15 residues. The CDR3 DNA is TGTGCCAGCAGTGACCGCCAGGGGGCTAATTCACCCCTCCACTTT. This codes for CASSDRQGANSPLHF.

The rearrangement joins TRBV14 to TRBJ2-7; D possibly corresponds to TRBD2 (5 bases). This CDR3 is 14 amino acids long. V gave up 4 bases and J gave up 3 bases, with 13 bases separating them. Germline values: CDR1 SGHDN, CDR2 FVKESK. Here the CDR3 reads CASSLGEGIYEQYF. The DNA of the CDR3 is TGTGCCAGCAGCCTCGGAGAGGGAATCTACGAGCAGTACTTC.

This sequence joins TRBV29-1 and TRBJ1-2, with 7 positions matching TRBD1. Germline V gene data show CDR1 as SQVTM and CDR2 as ANQGSEA. Losses at the gene ends were 2 bases for V and 4 bases for J; bases not matched to a gene: 4. CDR3 length: 13 residues. CDR3 sequence (DNA): TGCAGCGTTGAAAGAGGGACAGCCTATGGCTACACCTTC. Its protein is CSVERGTAYGYTF.

This clone was detected a few times. CDR3 in amino acids: CASARVGEKLFF. CDR3 sequence (DNA): TGTGCCAGCGCCAGGGTTGGGGAAAAACTGTTTTTT. The V call is TRBV19, the J call TRBJ1-4; D perhaps matches TRBD1 (5 bases). V lost 9 bases, J lost 8 bases, and 13 bases lay in between. The CDR3 runs 12 residues. Germline-derived CDR1 and CDR2 are LNHDA and SQIVND (reference sequence).

V and J are TRBV9 and TRBJ2-3; TRBD1 matches at 7 bases. Germline V gives CDR1 SGDLS, CDR2 YYNGEE. The CDR3 spans 16 residues. After removal of 4 bases from V and 0 bases from J, the junction contained 8 bases not matched to a gene. The CDR3 DNA follows: TGTGCCAGCAGCCTTCGGACAGGTTTGAGCACAGATACGCAGTATTTT. Amino acids: CASSLRTGLSTDTQYF.